These 14 T cell receptor beta chains originate from one sample sequenced in a study of blood T cells in healthy people across ages. A J-beta primer mix and a sample-barcoded 5' primer were used in a second PCR of about 7 to 12 cycles. TCRdb re-called the 5' RACE reads with MiXCR, one entry per CDR3 protein. The sample carries about 2 million distinct CDR3 sequences, around 48% recorded once. The sample was blood. These receptors originate from a woman aged 35 to 49 in good health.

The chain uses TRBV3-1 and TRBJ2-4; D is perhaps TRBD2 (5 bases). Germline CDR1 LGHDT, CDR2 YNNKEL (reference sequence). Trimming left V 3 bases short and J 5 bases short, with 14 bases between. This CDR3 region has 15 residues. CDR3 sequence reads: CASSQDPRGQNIQYF. CDR3 DNA: TGTGCCAGCAGCCAGGACCCCAGAGGGCAAAACATTCAGTACTTC.

V gene TRBV27 combines with J gene TRBJ2-3; the D is unclear. V was trimmed by 5 bases and J by 2 bases, leaving 11 bases between them. In germline, CDR1 is MNHEY, CDR2 SMNVEV (reference sequence). There are 14 residues in the CDR3. The CDR3 nucleotides are TGTGCCAGCAGTCTTAATCCCTACACAGATACGCAGTATTTT. Protein sequence: CASSLNPYTDTQYF.

V and J are TRBV29-1 and TRBJ2-1; D call uncertain. V was clipped by 3 bases and J by 12 bases, with 9 bases between them. Germline values: CDR1 SQVTM, CDR2 ANQGSEA. CDR3 length: 10 residues. CDR3 DNA: TGCAGCGTTGAGGAAGTTGTGCAGTTCTTC. Translated: CSVEEVVQFF.

The V call is TRBV6-5, the J call TRBJ2-1, with D perhaps matching TRBD1 or TRBD2 (6 bases each). V was trimmed by 5 bases and J by 7 bases, leaving 21 bases between them. There are 16 residues in the CDR3. Germline CDR1 reads MNHEY; CDR2 reads SVGAGI. The CDR3 DNA follows: TGTGCCAGCAGTACCATCGGGGGACAAGTCCAAAATGAGCAGTTCTTC. This codes for CASSTIGGQVQNEQFF.

This clonotype was recorded at least ten times. This chain joins TRBV6-2 or TRBV6-3 and TRBJ2-7; D possibly uses TRBD1 or TRBD2 (6 bases each). Germline V gene lookup returns CDR1 MNHEY and CDR2 SVGEGT. Trimming cost V 4 bases and J 0 bases, with 13 bases left between them. This CDR3 has 15 residues. CDR3 sequence (DNA): TGTGCCAGCAGTTCCCCGGGGGCACTCTCCTACGAGCAGTACTTC. Translated: CASSSPGALSYEQYF.

The V gene is TRBV29-1, the J gene TRBJ2-1, with TRBD1 identical over 7 bases. Trimming at V came to 7 bases and at J to 7 bases, leaving 10 bases not matched to a gene. The CDR3 runs 13 residues. Germline CDR1 is SQVTM and CDR2 is ANQGSEA. The CDR3 protein is CSGSTGRRNEQFF. The CDR3 nucleotides read TGCAGCGGTTCGACAGGGCGGAGGAATGAGCAGTTCTTC.

J is TRBJ1-2 and V is TRBV29-1; D is undetermined. The CDR3 contains 14 residues. V was cut by 4 bases and J by 0 bases, with 12 bases left in between. Germline V lookup: CDR1 SQVTM, CDR2 ANQGSEA. This chain's CDR3 is CSVVGTETNYGYTF. CDR3 sequence (DNA): TGCAGCGTTGTAGGAACAGAAACTAACTATGGCTACACCTTC.

The V gene is TRBV19, the J gene TRBJ1-2; D gene unclear. This CDR3 comprises 17 residues. Germline CDR1 reads LNHDA; CDR2 reads SQIVND (reference sequence). Deletions cut 5 bases from V and 3 bases from J, with 22 bases between. The CDR3 loop reads CASSLLNLGRAYYGYTF. In DNA form, the CDR3 reads TGTGCCAGTAGTCTTCTCAATCTTGGGAGGGCCTACTATGGCTACACCTTC.

The V gene is TRBV6-5, the J gene TRBJ2-1, with 9 bases fitting TRBD2. Germline V gives CDR1 MNHEY, CDR2 SVGAGI. The CDR3 is 16 residues long. The V segment lost 0 bases and the J segment 9 bases; nucleotides outside the gene matches: 9. CDR3 coding DNA: TGTGCCAGCAGTTACTCTGGGCGGGGGGGCCGCAGTGAGCAGTTCTTC. This codes for CASSYSGRGGRSEQFF.

DNA for the CDR3: TGTGCCAGCACCCCTGGGGGGAATGACGAGCAGTACTTC. Its protein product is CASTPGGNDEQYF. This chain joins TRBV12-3 or TRBV12-4 and TRBJ2-7; weak D call: TRBD2 (6 bases). The CDR3 is made up of 13 amino acids. V was trimmed by 7 bases and J by 5 bases, leaving 15 bases between them.

The chain uses TRBV12-3 or TRBV12-4 and TRBJ2-4; 12 nucleotides match TRBD1. V was pared by 6 bases and J by 15 bases, with 15 bases of the junction left unmatched. This CDR3 comprises 15 residues. The CDR3 spells CASRGGTGGDETRYF. The CDR3 DNA reads as TGTGCCAGCAGGGGGGGGACAGGGGGCGATGAGACCCGGTACTTC.

The gene calls are TRBV3-1 and TRBJ2-5, with 11 bases aligning to TRBD2. CDR3 length: 16 amino acids. CDR1 is LGHDT and CDR2 is YNNKEL in the germline V gene (reference sequence). Trimming cost V 0 bases and J 13 bases; bases outside gene matches: 13. CDR3: CASSQEGLAVILPPYF. DNA of the CDR3: TGTGCCAGCAGCCAAGAGGGACTAGCGGTAATACTACCTCCGTACTTC.

The chain employs TRBV12-3 or TRBV12-4 and TRBJ2-5, with 9 bases fitting TRBD2. Losses at the gene ends were 3 bases for V and 11 bases for J; bases not matched to a gene: 13. The CDR3 is 15 residues long. DNA of the CDR3: TGTGCCAGCAGTTTTGATAGCGGGGGCCCTATAGAGCAGTACTTC. Residues: CASSFDSGGPIEQYF.

This clonotype was detected only a few times. The chain carries TRBV7-9 and TRBJ2-7; 9 nucleotides agree with TRBD1. The ends lost 8 bases at V and 0 bases at J; junction bases unmatched: 5. The CDR3 runs to 14 residues. The germline CDR1 and CDR2 sequences are SEHNR and FQNEAQ (reference sequence). The CDR3 reads CASGGQGSSYEQYF. DNA of the CDR3: TGTGCCAGCGGAGGACAGGGGTCCTCCTACGAGCAGTACTTC.